A single sample gave rise to the 13 T cell receptor beta chains below, sequenced in a study of blood T cell repertoires in COVID-19 (dated by TCRdb to 2019 to 2021). The library was made by the immunoSEQ multiplex PCR assay. Held by TCRdb, this immuneACCESS table contains in-frame sequences only and omits some clones. Under half of the omission traces to an unresolved V gene where checked; the cause of the rest is unknown. This sample is represented by around 300,000 clones; roughly 90% of them were singletons. The top ten clones comprise less than 2% of the sample. Material: PBMCs or T cells enriched from blood (not recorded which). The receptors here all came from a middle-aged woman who had recovered from COVID-19.

The chain recombines TRBV6-4 with TRBJ2-1, with 9 bases fitting TRBD1. Germline trimming cut 5 bases from V and 7 bases from J; bases unmatched to any gene: 6. CDR1 is MRHNA, CDR2 SNTAGT, per germline. The CDR3 length is 14 residues. CDR3 protein: CASSPGQGGNEQFF. CDR3 DNA sequence: TGTGCCAGCAGTCCGGGACAGGGAGGGAATGAGCAGTTCTTC.

This chain joins TRBV30 and TRBJ2-5, with TRBD1 identical over 7 bases. Unmatched junction bases numbered 5, after V lost 2 bases and J lost 5 bases. The length of the CDR3 is 13 residues. Germline V lookup: CDR1 GTSNPN, CDR2 SVGIG (reference sequence). Here the CDR3 DNA reads TGTGCCTGGAGTCGAGGGGGCTCGGAGACCCAGTACTTC. This sequence encodes CAWSRGGSETQYF.

The CDR3: CASDRTNFNYGYTF. For the CDR3, the DNA is TGTGCCAGCGACAGAACTAACTTTAACTATGGCTACACCTTC. The V gene is TRBV2, the J gene TRBJ1-2; a weak D match, TRBD1 (5 bases). Germline V gene sequence: CDR1 SNHLY, CDR2 FYNNEI. Between the trimmed V and J ends, which lost 8 bases and 1 base, there was a span of 14 bases. This CDR3 spans 14 amino acids. Complete variable domain (other parts from reference TRBV2 and TRBJ1-2): EPEVTQTPSHQVTQMGQEVILRCVPISNHLYFYWYRQILGQKVEFLVSFYNNEISEKSEIFDDQFSVERPDGSNFTLKIRSTKLEDSAMYFCASDRTNFNYGYTFGSGTRLTVV.

The chain links TRBV7-6 to TRBJ2-1; 9 bases align to TRBD2. The CDR3 is made up of 15 amino acids. Per germline, CDR1 SGHVS and CDR2 FNYEAQ. V gave up 8 bases and J gave up 6 bases; unmatched junction bases: 11. The chain's CDR3 is CASGPWAGGPNEQFF. For the CDR3, the DNA is TGTGCCAGCGGACCGTGGGCGGGGGGGCCCAATGAGCAGTTCTTC.

The DNA for the CDR3 is TGTGCCAGCAGAGAGGGACAGGGAGCTGGCACCATATATTTT. It encodes CASREGQGAGTIYF. V usage is TRBV7-9 and J usage is TRBJ1-3; 9 bases agree with TRBD1. V shed 6 bases and J 9 bases; nucleotides not matched to a gene: 9. Germline loops: CDR1 SEHNR, CDR2 FQNEAQ (reference sequence). This CDR3 is built from 14 residues.

This chain connects TRBV3-1 (or the pseudogene TRBV3-2) to TRBJ1-2, with 7 nucleotides matching TRBD1. V was pared by 1 base and J by 8 bases, with 1 base of the junction left unmatched. The CDR3 is 12 amino acids. Germline V gene sequence: CDR1 LGHDT, CDR2 YNNKEL (reference sequence). CDR3 DNA sequence: TGTGCCAGCAGCCAAGGGACAGGAGGCTACACCTTC. Protein sequence: CASSQGTGGYTF.

The chain recombines TRBV18 with TRBJ2-2; the match to TRBD2 covers 11 bases. CDR1 and CDR2 from the germline V gene are KGHSH and LQKENI. The CDR3 extends over 15 amino acids. Unmatched junction bases numbered 1, after V lost 6 bases and J lost 1 base. CDR3 loop: CASSLAGGNTGELFF. The CDR3 bases are TGTGCCAGCTCGCTAGCGGGAGGGAACACCGGGGAGCTGTTTTTT.

V and J are TRBV9 and TRBJ1-1; 9 bases fit TRBD1. Trimming took 4 bases from V and 1 from J; bases not matched to a gene: 8. CDR3 length equals 16 residues. CDR1 and CDR2 from the germline V gene are SGDLS and YYNGEE. In nucleotides, the CDR3 is TGTGCCAGCAGCTCCAGACAGGGGGGTACGAACACTGAAGCTTTCTTT. Translated: CASSSRQGGTNTEAFF.

The chain employs TRBV3-1 (or the pseudogene TRBV3-2) and TRBJ2-6; D gene uncertain. CDR3 length: 15 amino acids. Trimming took 4 bases from V and 1 from J, leaving 8 bases between them. CDR1 LGHDT and CDR2 YNNKEL come from the germline V gene (reference sequence). The CDR3 reads CASSPVGSGANVLTF. The DNA of the CDR3 is TGTGCCAGCAGCCCGGTCGGGTCTGGGGCCAACGTCCTGACTTTC.

With respect to this clone: The same CDR3 also results from other DNA sequences found in this sample. V gene TRBV6-5 combines with J gene TRBJ1-1, with 7 positions matching TRBD1. The germline V gene has CDR1 MNHEY and CDR2 SVGAGI. V trimming: 2 bases; J trimming: 4 bases; junction bases outside the gene matches: 1. The CDR3 spans 13 residues. CDR3 amino acids: CASSYNRGTEAFF. In nucleotides, the CDR3 is TGTGCCAGCAGTTACAACAGGGGCACTGAAGCTTTCTTT.

This rearrangement joins TRBV5-1 to TRBJ1-1; 12 bases are shared with TRBD1. The CDR3 totals 16 residues. The V segment lost 4 bases and the J segment 5 bases; nucleotides outside the gene matches: 9. Per the germline V gene, CDR1 is SGHRS and CDR2 is YFSETQ. The DNA of the CDR3 is TGCGCCAGCAGCCAGGGACAGGGGGCTAAGTTTACTGAAGCTTTCTTT. Its translation is CASSQGQGAKFTEAFF.

The V gene is TRBV5-1, the J gene TRBJ1-1, with 8 positions matching TRBD1. Trimming removed 1 base from V and 3 bases from J; junction bases left unmatched: 8. Germline V CDR1 and CDR2: SGHRS, YFSETQ. The CDR3 is 16 residues long. CDR3 nucleotide sequence: TGCGCCAGCAGCTTGATTTCAGGGGGCAGTGACACTGAAGCTTTCTTT. It specifies CASSLISGGSDTEAFF.

The chain couples TRBV4-1 to TRBJ1-3, with unresolved D. CDR1 is MGHRA, CDR2 YSYEKL, per germline. The CDR3 is made up of 14 amino acids. The germline V and J ends were trimmed by 0 bases and 11 bases, with 14 bases remaining between them. The CDR3 spells CASSQDEGGSAIYF. The DNA for the CDR3 is TGCGCCAGCAGCCAAGATGAGGGTGGCAGCGCCATATATTTT.